The 22 T cell receptor beta chains presented below share a single source sample, sequenced in a study of glioma-infiltrating T cells after dendritic cell vaccination listed by TCRdb under 2016. Libraries came from the immunoSEQ multiplex PCR assay. Held by TCRdb, this immuneACCESS table contains in-frame sequences only and omits some clones. Under half of the omission traces to an unresolved V gene where checked; the cause of the rest is unknown. Counted in this sample were over 90,000 clones; roughly 81% of them appeared once. Clones ranked in the top ten supply 9.5% to 15% of the sample. Specimen: blood, collected before dendritic cell vaccination. The receptors stem from a human donor with glioblastoma.

This clone was counted once. The chain employs TRBV19 and TRBJ2-7, with 9 bases matching TRBD1. Germline V gives CDR1 LNHDA, CDR2 SQIVND (reference sequence). V shed 4 bases, J shed 5 bases, and the junction held 12 bases outside the gene matches. The CDR3 loop spans 16 amino acids. CDR3 protein: CASSSRTSGQGDEQYF. The DNA for the CDR3 is TGTGCCAGTAGTAGTAGAACCTCGGGACAGGGAGACGAGCAGTACTTC. Together with reference TRBV19 and TRBJ2-7, the CDR3 gives the full variable domain: DGGITQSPKYLFRKEGQNVTLSCEQNLNHDAMYWYRQDPGQGLRLIYYSQIVNDFQKGDIAEGYSVSREKKESFPLTVTSAQKNPTAFYLCASSSRTSGQGDEQYFGPGTRLTVT.

Here the CDR3 DNA reads TGTGCCAGCAGTCCCGTTGGGGGACTAGCGGGGGGCCTCGGAGGCATTCAGTACTTC. Its protein is CASSPVGGLAGGLGGIQYF. The genes are TRBV28 and TRBJ2-4; TRBD2 aligns across 15 bases. The junction had 17 bases not matched to a gene; V was cut back by 5 bases and J by 9 bases. The CDR3 is 19 residues long. The V gene's germline CDR1 is MDHEN and CDR2 SYDVKM.

The chain uses TRBV19 and TRBJ2-1; 7 bases fit TRBD2. V dropped 8 bases and J dropped 3; count of bases not matched to a gene: 7. This CDR3 is built from 14 residues. Germline V CDR1 and CDR2: LNHDA, SQIVND (reference sequence). The CDR3 bases are TGTGCCAGTGTACGAAGCGGGGACTACAATGAGCAGTTCTTC. Protein: CASVRSGDYNEQFF. Looking up the rest from reference TRBV19 and TRBJ2-1 gives the full variable domain: DGGITQSPKYLFRKEGQNVTLSCEQNLNHDAMYWYRQDPGQGLRLIYYSQIVNDFQKGDIAEGYSVSREKKESFPLTVTSAQKNPTAFYLCASVRSGDYNEQFFGPGTRLTVL.

This clone has a single count. This chain's CDR3 is CASSSTTLGVANEKLFF. Written as DNA, the CDR3 is TGTGCCAGCAGTTCGACCACCTTAGGGGTTGCTAATGAAAAACTGTTTTTT. The chain has TRBV27 and TRBJ1-4, with D perhaps TRBD1 (5 bases). The CDR3 loop spans 17 amino acids. Germline-derived CDR1 and CDR2 are MNHEY and SMNVEV (reference sequence). Trimming stripped 4 bases from V and 3 bases from J, with 18 bases between.

The genes are TRBV29-1 and TRBJ1-1, with D possibly being TRBD1 (5 bases). The CDR3 is 12 residues long. Trimming shortened V by 6 bases and J by 3 bases, and 11 bases separated the two germline ends. CDR1 SQVTM and CDR2 ANQGSEA come from the germline V gene. The CDR3 is CSVLTRDTEAFF. The DNA for the CDR3 is TGCAGCGTGCTCACCAGGGACACTGAAGCTTTCTTT.

V gene TRBV5-1 combines with J gene TRBJ2-1; 10 bases map to TRBD1. The V gene's germline CDR1 is SGHRS and CDR2 YFSETQ. The CDR3 is 14 amino acids. V trimming: 4 bases; J trimming: 7 bases; junction bases outside the gene matches: 5. CDR3 sequence (DNA): TGCGCCAGCAGCCTTTGGACAGGGGGGAATGAGCAGTTCTTC. It is translated as CASSLWTGGNEQFF.

CDR3 nucleotides: TGCGCCAGCAGCCAAGATATAAATACTGGGAGCAACTATGGCTACACCTTC. Residues: CASSQDINTGSNYGYTF. V is TRBV4-3 and J is TRBJ1-2; D is ambiguous. V gave up 0 bases and J gave up 2 bases, with 16 bases separating them. Per germline, CDR1 LGHNA and CDR2 YSLEER. The CDR3 runs 17 residues.

This clone was seen a single time. The CDR3 here is CASSIDSSLGGSPNQPQHF. The CDR3, as DNA: TGTGCCAGTAGTATAGATTCGTCGTTGGGGGGGAGTCCCAATCAGCCCCAGCATTTT. The chain links TRBV19 to TRBJ1-5, with D maybe TRBD1 (5 bases). Trimming removed 0 bases from V and 3 bases from J, with 21 bases in between. From germline, CDR1 is LNHDA and CDR2 SQIVND (reference sequence). This CDR3 has 19 amino acids.

The rearrangement joins TRBV7-8 to TRBJ2-5; 9 bases are shared with TRBD2. Germline V gene sequence: CDR1 SGHVS, CDR2 FQNEAQ. V lost 5 bases, J lost 0 bases, and 13 bases stayed unmatched. CDR3 length equals 18 residues. CDR3 DNA: TGTGCCAGCAGCCCGCAGAGGGGCGGGGGGGCCCACCAAGAGACCCAGTACTTC. Amino acid sequence: CASSPQRGGGAHQETQYF.

The chain recombines TRBV5-1 with TRBJ1-4; TRBD1 matches at 8 bases. Germline CDR1 SGHRS, CDR2 YFSETQ. The CDR3 covers 15 residues. V dropped 5 bases and J dropped 4; count of bases not matched to a gene: 7. The CDR3 DNA sequence: TGCGCCAGCAGTTCTCAGGGGGCTGGTAATGAAAAACTGTTTTTT. Amino acids: CASSSQGAGNEKLFF.

The chain uses TRBV30 and TRBJ2-3; TRBD1 is a possible D gene (6 bases). V lost 5 bases and J 5 bases, leaving 11 bases between the germline ends. This CDR3 spans 12 amino acids. Germline V lookup: CDR1 GTSNPN, CDR2 SVGIG (reference sequence). The CDR3 coding sequence is TGTGCCTGGGGCAGGGGCCGAGATACGCAGTATTTT. As protein: CAWGRGRDTQYF. Variable domain in full (rest from reference TRBV30 and TRBJ2-3): SQTIHQWPATLVQPVGSPLSLECTVEGTSNPNLYWYRQAAGRGLQLLFYSVGIGQISSEVPQNLSASRPQDRQFILSSKKLLLSDSGFYLCAWGRGRDTQYFGPGTRLTVL.

The J gene is TRBJ2-1, the V gene TRBV27, with 11 bases matching TRBD2. CDR1 and CDR2 (germline): MNHEY, SMNVEV (reference sequence). The CDR3 spans 15 residues. Trimming removed 2 bases from V and 9 bases from J; junction bases left unmatched: 6. CDR3 in DNA: TGTGCCAGCAGTTTAGGGGGTAGCGGGGGGGTTGAGCAGTTCTTC. This sequence encodes CASSLGGSGGVEQFF.

Written as DNA, the CDR3 is TGCACCAGCAGCCAAGTCAGGGGCTATGAGCAGTTCTTC. Translation: CTSSQVRGYEQFF. The chain couples TRBV1 to TRBJ2-1; the table gives TRBD1 as D, unverified against the DNA. TRBV1 is reported as a pseudogene. The CDR3 runs to 13 residues.

This clone was observed a single time. The J gene is TRBJ2-3, the V gene TRBV5-1, with 9 nucleotides matching TRBD2. The CDR3 loop spans 19 amino acids. Unmatched junction bases numbered 13, after V lost 0 bases and J lost 2 bases. CDR1 and CDR2 (germline): SGHRS, YFSETQ. This CDR3 reads CASSLAWGILAGDTDTQYF. Here the CDR3 DNA reads TGCGCCAGCAGCTTGGCCTGGGGGATATTAGCGGGGGACACAGATACGCAGTATTTT.

The V gene is TRBV10-3, the J gene TRBJ2-7; 13 bases agree with TRBD2. The CDR3 is 15 amino acids. CDR1 is ENHRY, CDR2 SYGVKD, per germline. J was trimmed by 1 base and V by 4 bases; bases with no gene match: 1. CDR3: CAISGTSGGSYEQYF. The CDR3 nucleotides read TGTGCCATCAGTGGGACTAGCGGGGGATCCTACGAGCAGTACTTC.

This chain connects TRBV7-9 to TRBJ1-6; no definite D call. Germline CDR1 SEHNR, CDR2 FQNEAQ (reference sequence). CDR3 length: 16 residues. The germline V and J ends were trimmed by 2 bases and 1 base, with 9 bases remaining between them. Here the CDR3 DNA reads TGTGCCAGCAGCTTAAGATGGAGTTCCTATAATTCACCCCTCCACTTT. Its protein is CASSLRWSSYNSPLHF.

The chain uses TRBV28 and TRBJ1-3; D might be TRBD1 (6 bases). The CDR3 runs to 14 residues. The germline V gene has CDR1 MDHEN and CDR2 SYDVKM. Trimming stripped 3 bases from V and 5 bases from J, with 11 bases between. CDR3 sequence reads: CASSFGDTRNTIYF. For the CDR3, the DNA is TGTGCCAGCAGTTTTGGGGACACCAGAAACACCATATATTTT.

This clone was seen a handful of times. The genes are TRBV10-2 and TRBJ2-3, with 14 bases identical to TRBD2. Germline CDR1 WSHSY, CDR2 SAAADI. The CDR3 has 14 amino acids. The junction had 4 bases not matched to a gene; V was cut back by 0 bases and J by 14 bases. The CDR3 sequence is CASSESGLAGERYF. The DNA for the CDR3 is TGCGCCAGCAGTGAGTCGGGACTAGCGGGGGAAAGGTATTTT.

The chain couples TRBV7-8 to TRBJ1-4; D gene unclear. V shed 0 bases and J shed 4 bases, with 3 bases lying between them. There are 13 residues in the CDR3. Germline CDR1 is SGHVS and CDR2 is FQNEAQ. The CDR3 here is CASSLARNEKLFF. The CDR3 DNA is TGTGCCAGCAGCTTAGCTCGTAATGAAAAACTGTTTTTT.

The chain recombines TRBV30 with TRBJ1-1, with 8 bases that match TRBD1. Per germline, CDR1 GTSNPN and CDR2 SVGIG (reference sequence). Unmatched junction bases numbered 8, after V lost 7 bases and J lost 4 bases. This CDR3 region has 13 residues. DNA of the CDR3: TGTGCCTCTCGACAGGGGTATGGCACTGAAGCTTTCTTT. It yields the protein CASRQGYGTEAFF. The full variable domain, with the rest looked up from reference TRBV30 and TRBJ1-1, is SQTIHQWPATLVQPVGSPLSLECTVEGTSNPNLYWYRQAAGRGLQLLFYSVGIGQISSEVPQNLSASRPQDRQFILSSKKLLLSDSGFYLCASRQGYGTEAFFGQGTRLTVV.

This clone was seen more than once but under ten times. This chain joins TRBV30 and TRBJ1-6; no clear D. In germline, CDR1 is GTSNPN, CDR2 SVGIG (reference sequence). The CDR3 is 14 amino acids. V lost 3 bases, J lost 6 bases, and 12 bases lay in between. CDR3 DNA: TGTGCCTGGAGCCTTGGCACGGGTAATTCACCCCTCCACTTT. It yields the protein CAWSLGTGNSPLHF.

This chain links TRBV6-1 with TRBJ1-1; maybe TRBD1 (6 bases). There are 13 residues in the CDR3. Trimming stripped 6 bases from V and 14 bases from J, with 22 bases between. Germline CDR1 and CDR2: MNHNS and SASEGT. CDR3 bases: TGTGCCAGCAGGACCTCAGGGGACCCAAGGACCTTCTTT. Protein sequence: CASRTSGDPRTFF.